What follows are 15 T cell receptor beta chains derived from one specimen sequenced in a study of CXCR3-negative and CXCR3-positive naive CD8 T cells. Preparation of TRB cDNA libraries relied on 5' RACE carrying UMI labels. TCRdb re-called the 5' RACE reads, yielding one record per CDR3 amino acid sequence without DNA. The listing contains tens of thousands of distinct CDR3 sequences. The sample taken for sequencing was naive CXCR3- CD8+ T cells from blood. Subset of the sample: CD45RO-CCR7+CD27+CD95- naive CD8+ T cells lacking CXCR3 (TNR3-). The receptors were gathered from a human donor in good health. Some clones in this sample may be carry-over from other donors' samples.

V and J are TRBV20-1 and TRBJ2-1; TCRdb calls TRBD2, which cannot be checked without DNA. Germline values: CDR1 DFQATT, CDR2 SNEGSKA (reference sequence). CDR3 length equals 15 residues. This CDR3 reads CSALTSGSPHNEQFF.

This rearrangement joins TRBV29-1 to TRBJ1-1; without DNA, the TCRdb call of TRBD1 cannot be checked. This CDR3 region has 14 residues. Looked up from germline, CDR1 is SQVTM and CDR2 is ANQGSEA. The chain's CDR3 is CSVEDPGEGAPSVF.

According to its frequency, this clonotype is medium-sized. This chain joins TRBV7-7 and TRBJ2-1; TCRdb names TRBD2, which stays unverified in the absence of DNA. The CDR3 spans 14 residues. CDR1 SSHAT and CDR2 FNYEAQ come from the germline V gene (reference sequence). This chain's CDR3 is CASSRRGGLDEQFF.

V is TRBV5-1 and J is TRBJ1-1; TCRdb designates TRBD1, a call that cannot be tested without DNA. The CDR3 has 17 amino acids. Germline CDR1 reads SGHRS; CDR2 reads YFSETQ. CDR3 residues: CASSVRETRPENTEAFF. The entire variable domain, with the rest obtained from reference TRBV5-1 and TRBJ1-1, is as follows: KAGVTQTPRYLIKTRGQQVTLSCSPISGHRSVSWYQQTPGQGLQFLFEYFSETQRNKGNFPGRFSGRQFSNSRSEMNVSTLELGDSALYLCASSVRETRPENTEAFFGQGTRLTVV.

The chain carries TRBV5-1 and TRBJ2-7; as DNA is missing, the TRBD1 call by TCRdb cannot be tested. The CDR3 has 15 amino acids. Germline values: CDR1 SGHRS, CDR2 YFSETQ. The CDR3 sequence is CASSSSGAPEDEQYF.

The chain joins TRBV12-3 or TRBV12-4 to TRBJ2-3. The CDR3 contains 15 residues. The chain's CDR3 is CASSPFSSATDTQYF.

The chain joins TRBV7-9 to TRBJ1-4; absent DNA, TCRdb's TRBD1 call cannot be checked. Germline V CDR1 and CDR2: SEHNR, FQNEAQ (reference sequence). The CDR3 length is 14 residues. This CDR3 is CASTSTGRVEKLFF.

The chain has TRBV20-1 and TRBJ2-2. This CDR3 has 16 residues. Germline V lookup: CDR1 DFQATT, CDR2 SNEGSKA (reference sequence). The CDR3 sequence is CSARDNVRFSTGELFF.

The CDR3 sequence: CASRIGQGRREQYF. V is TRBV12-3 or TRBV12-4 and J is TRBJ2-7; TCRdb returns TRBD1, unconfirmable since there is no DNA. This CDR3 spans 14 amino acids.

The genes are TRBV5-4 and TRBJ2-1; the TCRdb call, TRBD1, lacks DNA for checking. CDR1 and CDR2 (germline): SGHNT, YYREEE (reference sequence). The CDR3 contains 13 residues. CDR3 sequence: CASSLAIGTEMFF.

This chain uses TRBV28 with TRBJ2-7; TCRdb reports TRBD1, a call that lacks DNA to check it against. This CDR3 is built from 12 residues. Germline V gene lookup returns CDR1 MDHEN and CDR2 SYDVKM. CDR3 amino acids: CASSPRTTEQYF. Using reference TRBV28 and TRBJ2-7 for the parts outside the CDR3, the full variable domain is DVKVTQSSRYLVKRTGEKVFLECVQDMDHENMFWYRQDPGLGLRLIYFSYDVKMKEKGDIPEGYSVSREKKERFSLILESASTNQTSMYLCASSPRTTEQYFGPGTRLTVT.

The rearrangement uses TRBV7-6 and TRBJ2-5; the D call of TRBD2 rests on TCRdb alone, since no DNA is present to check it. Germline V gene lookup returns CDR1 SGHVS and CDR2 FNYEAQ. The CDR3 spans 16 residues. CDR3: CASSLSSGRGQETQYF.

The chain joins TRBV12-3 or TRBV12-4 to TRBJ2-5. The CDR3 consists of 13 residues. CDR3 region: CASSFLRQETQYF.

This chain connects TRBV14 to TRBJ2-5; the D call from TCRdb, TRBD2, cannot be confirmed without DNA. Germline V CDR1 and CDR2: SGHDN, FVKESK. The CDR3 is 16 residues long. CDR3 residues: CASSLRLAGPSETQYF.

This chain uses TRBV29-1 with TRBJ1-1; TCRdb indicates TRBD1, and absent DNA this call remains unverified. Germline V lookup: CDR1 SQVTM, CDR2 ANQGSEA. CDR3 length: 13 amino acids. CDR3 amino acids: CSVETGEATEAFF.